This T cell receptor beta chain was recovered during a study of T cell responses to AZD1222 COVID-19 vaccine. There are 14 residues in the CDR3. The V gene lost 4 bases and the J gene lost 3 bases, with 9 bases spanning the gap. CDR1 is MGHDK, CDR2 SYGVNS, per germline. This clone showed up just once. The repertoire was sequenced with immunoSEQ multiplex PCR; TCRdb's copy has only in-frame clones and lacks some. The sample yields 150,000 to 200,000 clones, around 93% seen once. This receptor was identified in an adult who received the AZD1222 COVID-19 vaccine. The sequences come from peripheral blood, collected 28 days after the second AZD1222 dose. The chain joins TRBV25-1 to TRBJ1-4, with D unresolved. The CDR3 DNA sequence: TGTGCCAGCAGTGCCCGGGTTGCTAATGAAAAACTGTTTTTT. This sequence encodes CASSARVANEKLFF.